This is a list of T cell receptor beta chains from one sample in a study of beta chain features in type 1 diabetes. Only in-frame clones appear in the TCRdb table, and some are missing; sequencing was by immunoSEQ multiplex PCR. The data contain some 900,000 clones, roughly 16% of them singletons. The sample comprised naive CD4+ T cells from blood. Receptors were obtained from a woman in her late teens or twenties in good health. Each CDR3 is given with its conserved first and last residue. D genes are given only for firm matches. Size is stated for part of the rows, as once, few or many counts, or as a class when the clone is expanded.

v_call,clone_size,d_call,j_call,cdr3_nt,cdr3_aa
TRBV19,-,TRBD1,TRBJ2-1,TGTGCCAGTAGTAACGCGGGACAGGGGGTCAATGAGCAGTTCTTC,CASSNAGQGVNEQFF
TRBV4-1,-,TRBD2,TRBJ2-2,TGCGCCAGCAGCCGCTCCTCAGCGGGAGTGAACACCGGGGAGCTGTTTTTT,CASSRSSAGVNTGELFF
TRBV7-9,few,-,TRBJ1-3,TGTGCCAGCAGCCCACAGCATCCGACCTCTGGAAACACCATATATTTT,CASSPQHPTSGNTIYF
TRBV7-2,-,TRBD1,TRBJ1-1,TGTGCCAGCAGCCAGGGACAGATCATTCTGAACACTGAAGCTTTCTTT,CASSQGQIILNTEAFF
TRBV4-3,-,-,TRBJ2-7,TGCGCCAGCAGCCCCATCCTGGGCAGAGGGGCCTACGAGCAGTACTTC,CASSPILGRGAYEQYF
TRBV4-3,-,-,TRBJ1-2,TGCGCCAGCAGCCATAATTTCCCCGGAGACTATGGCTACACCTTC,CASSHNFPGDYGYTF
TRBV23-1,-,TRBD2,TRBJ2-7,TGCGCCAGCAGTCAAACGGGACTAGCGGACTCCTACGAGCAGTACTTC,CASSQTGLADSYEQYF
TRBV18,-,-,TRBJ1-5,TGTGCCAGCTCACTGGGTCCAGGGGATCAGCCCCAGCATTTT,CASSLGPGDQPQHF
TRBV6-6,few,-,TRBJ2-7,TGTGCCAGCACCCCCCCTATGAACTACGAGCAGTACTTC,CASTPPMNYEQYF
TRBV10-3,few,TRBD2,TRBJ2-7,TGTGCCATCCGACTAGCGGGAGAGGTCGAGCAGTACTTC,CAIRLAGEVEQYF
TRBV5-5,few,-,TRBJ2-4,TGTGCCAGCAGCTTGGTTCCAGGGAGGTACATTCAGTACTTC,CASSLVPGRYIQYF
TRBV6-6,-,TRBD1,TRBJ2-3,TGTGCCAGTAGGGACAGGGGCGTAGAGGATACGCAGTATTTT,CASRDRGVEDTQYF
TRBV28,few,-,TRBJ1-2,TGTGCCAGCAGTTTGACCGAGGGGTATGGCTACACCTTC,CASSLTEGYGYTF
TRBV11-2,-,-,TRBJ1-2,TGTGCCAGCAGCTTAGACTGGGGGAGGAATTATGGCTACACCTTC,CASSLDWGRNYGYTF
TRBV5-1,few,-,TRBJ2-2,TGCGCCAGCGCCTTCCTCTCCTCCGGGTGGTCGACCGGGGAGCTGTTTTTT,CASAFLSSGWSTGELFF
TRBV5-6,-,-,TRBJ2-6,TGTGCCAGCAGCTTGGGAGTATCCTCTGGGGCCAACGTCCTGACTTTC,CASSLGVSSGANVLTF
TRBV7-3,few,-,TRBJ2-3,TGTGCCAGCAGCCCCTCAAGCACAGATACGCAGTATTTT,CASSPSSTDTQYF
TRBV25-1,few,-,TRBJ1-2,TGTGCCAGCAGTGAATATAGTCGGTCAGGGCACTATGGCTACACCTTC,CASSEYSRSGHYGYTF
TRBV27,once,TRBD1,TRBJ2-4,TGTGCCAGCAGTCCACCCACGGGACAGGGGGCTAGAAACATTCAGTACTTC,CASSPPTGQGARNIQYF
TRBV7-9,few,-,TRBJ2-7,TGTGCCAGCAGCTTAGGCGTAGTGGAACGCGAGCAGTACTTC,CASSLGVVEREQYF
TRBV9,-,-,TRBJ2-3,TGTGCCAGCAGCCCGGGCTGGGGGGCCTCTAGCACAGATACGCAGTATTTT,CASSPGWGASSTDTQYF
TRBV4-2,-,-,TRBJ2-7,TGTGCCAGCAGCCAAGACCTGACAGAATCCTACGAGCAGTACTTC,CASSQDLTESYEQYF
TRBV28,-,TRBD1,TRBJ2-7,TGTGCCAGCAGTCCATCCGACAGGGGATACTCCTACGAGCAGTACTTC,CASSPSDRGYSYEQYF
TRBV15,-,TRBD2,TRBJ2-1,TGTGCCACCAGCAGAGATCAACGAGAGGCGGGAGGGCCTTACAATGAGCAGTTCTTC,CATSRDQREAGGPYNEQFF
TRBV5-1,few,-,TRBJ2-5,TGCGCCAGCAGCGGGAATACCTTACGAGAGGAGACCCAGTACTTC,CASSGNTLREETQYF
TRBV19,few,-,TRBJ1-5,TGTGCCAGTAGTTCCATCGGGGGCGGTGGTCAGCCCCAGCATTTT,CASSSIGGGGQPQHF
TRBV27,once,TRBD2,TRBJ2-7,TGTGCCAGCAGTTTATATGCGGGAGGGCCCTACGAGCAGTACTTC,CASSLYAGGPYEQYF
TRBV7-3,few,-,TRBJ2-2,TGTGCCAGCAGCCCACAGGACACCGGGGAGCTGTTTTTT,CASSPQDTGELFF
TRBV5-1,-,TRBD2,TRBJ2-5,TGCGCCAGCAGCCTCCGGGGGGGCGAAGAGACCCAGTACTTC,CASSLRGGEETQYF
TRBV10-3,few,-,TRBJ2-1,TGTGCCATCAGCCCGGACGGGGCCTACAATGAGCAGTTCTTC,CAISPDGAYNEQFF
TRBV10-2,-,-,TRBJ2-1,TGCGCCAGCAGTGAGTCCTACAATGAGCAGTTCTTC,CASSESYNEQFF
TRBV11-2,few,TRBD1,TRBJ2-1,TGTGCCAGCAGCTTAGATAGGGACAGGGAGCAGTTCTTC,CASSLDRDREQFF
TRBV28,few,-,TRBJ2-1,TGTGCCAGCAGTTTAATCCGGGATGAGCAGTTCTTC,CASSLIRDEQFF
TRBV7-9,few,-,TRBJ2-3,TGTGCCAGCAGCTTAGATCCCACAGATACGCAGTATTTT,CASSLDPTDTQYF
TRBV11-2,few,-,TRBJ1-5,TGTGCCAGCAGCCCGAACCGGAATCAGCCCCAGCATTTT,CASSPNRNQPQHF
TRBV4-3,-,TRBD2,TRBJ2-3,TGCGCCAGCAGCCAAGATCGAGCTAGCGGGAGCACAGATACGCAGTATTTT,CASSQDRASGSTDTQYF
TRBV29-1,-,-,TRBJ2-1,TGCAGCGTTGGGCGACGCTCCTACAATGAGCAGTTCTTC,CSVGRRSYNEQFF
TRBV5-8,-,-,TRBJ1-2,TGTGCCAGCAACCTGCCGCAGGGAGCTATTGGCTACACCTTC,CASNLPQGAIGYTF
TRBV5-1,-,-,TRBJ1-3,TGCGCCAGCAGCTTTTCCCCCGGGCAAGGAAACACCATATATTTT,CASSFSPGQGNTIYF
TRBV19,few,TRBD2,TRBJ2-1,TGTGCCAGTAGTATAGATCTGGGACTAGAATACAATGAGCAGTTCTTC,CASSIDLGLEYNEQFF
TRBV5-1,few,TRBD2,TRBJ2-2,TGCGCCAGCAGCCCCGGGACTAGCGGGATGAACACCGGGGAGCTGTTTTTT,CASSPGTSGMNTGELFF
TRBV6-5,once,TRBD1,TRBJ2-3,TGTGCCAGCAGTTACGGACAGGGGATAACAGATACGCAGTATTTT,CASSYGQGITDTQYF
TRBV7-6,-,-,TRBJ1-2,TGTGCCAGCGGGCCAACCAGGGATAACTATGGCTACACCTTC,CASGPTRDNYGYTF
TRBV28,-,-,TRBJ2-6,TGTGCCAGCAGTTCTGACCGCTCTGGGGCCAACGTCCTGACTTTC,CASSSDRSGANVLTF
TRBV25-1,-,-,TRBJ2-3,TGTGCCAGCAGAGATACTAGCACAGATACGCAGTATTTT,CASRDTSTDTQYF
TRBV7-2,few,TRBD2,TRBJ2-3,TGTGCCAGCAGCTTAGGGGGACTAGCGGGCACAGATACGCAGTATTTT,CASSLGGLAGTDTQYF
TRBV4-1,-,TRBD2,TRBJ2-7,TGCGCCAGCAGCCACGCTCGGGGGGTTGGCGAGCAGTACTTC,CASSHARGVGEQYF
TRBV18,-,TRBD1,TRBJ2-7,TGTGCCAGCTCACCCCAGAGAGGGGGCGACGAGCAGTACTTC,CASSPQRGGDEQYF
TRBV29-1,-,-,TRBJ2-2,TGCAGCGTGCCCAGGTTGGGTGACACCGGGGAGCTGTTTTTT,CSVPRLGDTGELFF
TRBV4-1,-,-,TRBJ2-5,TGCGCCAGCAGCCAAGGACGGAACTCCGCGAAAGAGACCCAGTACTTC,CASSQGRNSAKETQYF
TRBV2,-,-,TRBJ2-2,TGTGCCAGCAGTGAAGCGCGACCCGGCCGCGGGGAGCTGTTTTTT,CASSEARPGRGELFF
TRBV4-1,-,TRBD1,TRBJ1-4,TGCGCCAGCAGCCAAGGCCCGGGACAGGGCGGTGAAAAACTGTTTTTT,CASSQGPGQGGEKLFF